One sample yielded the 17 T cell receptor beta chains listed below, sequenced in a study of shared clonotypes between healthy human individuals. Sequencing was performed with immunoSEQ multiplex PCR; in TCRdb, only in-frame clones are kept and a portion is missing. The sample lists about 1,500,000 clones, about 96% seen once, with approximately 1% in the top ten. The sequenced sample was naive CD4+ T cells sorted from blood. Subset denoted: CD45RA+ positively selected. All receptors come from a man aged 25-45 years in good health.

In regard to this clone: At the DNA level, this CDR3 is encoded by other sequences in the same sample as well. The CDR3: CASSLVGGTGELFF. The CDR3 nucleotides are TGCGCCAGCAGCTTGGTGGGCGGCACCGGGGAGCTGTTTTTT. The rearrangement joins TRBV5-1 to TRBJ2-2; D call uncertain. Trimming pared 0 bases from V and 4 bases from J, leaving 7 bases between. Germline lookup yields CDR1 SGHRS and CDR2 YFSETQ. CDR3 length: 14 residues.

The chain has TRBV2 and TRBJ1-2; D is possibly TRBD1 (5 bases). Germline V gives CDR1 SNHLY, CDR2 FYNNEI. V was pared by 4 bases and J by 2 bases, with 17 bases between. The CDR3 has 16 amino acids. The CDR3 loop reads CASSGSWGDGNYGYTF. CDR3 DNA sequence: TGTGCCAGCAGTGGGAGTTGGGGGGACGGAAACTATGGCTACACCTTC.

This chain links TRBV19 with TRBJ2-7; possible D gene TRBD1, 5 bases. There are 12 residues in the CDR3. CDR1 is LNHDA and CDR2 is SQIVND in the germline V gene (reference sequence). V was clipped by 4 bases and J by 5 bases, with 9 bases between them. The CDR3 loop reads CASSTQGHEQYF. Written as DNA, the CDR3 is TGTGCCAGTAGTACCCAGGGCCACGAGCAGTACTTC.

The rearrangement uses TRBV5-4 and TRBJ2-5; 11 positions agree with TRBD1. The V segment lost 4 bases and the J segment 3 bases; nucleotides outside the gene matches: 5. This CDR3 region has 15 residues. Germline V CDR1 and CDR2: SGHNT, YYREEE (reference sequence). The CDR3 region has the DNA TGTGCCAGCAGCCTCCCGGGACAGGGGGAAGAGACCCAGTACTTC. Translation: CASSLPGQGEETQYF.

The chain combines TRBV6-5 with TRBJ1-2; unclear D gene. CDR1 and CDR2 from the germline V gene are MNHEY and SVGAGI. V was pared by 1 base and J by 4 bases, with 13 bases between. The CDR3 has 15 amino acids. The CDR3 loop is CASSYWGFRFYGYTF. The CDR3 nucleotides are TGTGCCAGCAGTTACTGGGGTTTCCGCTTCTATGGCTACACCTTC.

In its sample, this clone was seen once. The rearrangement joins TRBV29-1 to TRBJ2-6; 10 positions agree with TRBD1. With 7 bases clipped from V and 0 bases from J, the junction kept 3 bases outside the gene matches. The CDR3 loop spans 15 amino acids. The germline V gene encodes CDR1 SQVTM and CDR2 ANQGSEA. This CDR3 is CSAGQGVSGANVLTF. CDR3 in DNA: TGCAGCGCAGGACAGGGGGTCTCTGGGGCCAACGTCCTGACTTTC.

The chain is built from TRBV5-1 and TRBJ2-1; the D is unclear. V was pared by 0 bases and J by 11 bases, with 6 bases between. CDR1 is SGHRS and CDR2 is YFSETQ in the germline V gene. The CDR3 covers 11 residues. CDR3 sequence reads: CASSLGSKQFF. The CDR3 coding sequence is TGCGCCAGCAGCTTGGGGAGCAAGCAGTTCTTC.

The genes are TRBV4-1 and TRBJ1-2, with D unresolved. CDR1 is MGHRA, CDR2 YSYEKL, per germline. CDR3 size: 15 residues. The V end lost 0 bases, the J end lost 1 base, and 9 bases lay between the germline ends. The CDR3 region has the DNA TGCGCCAGCAGCCAAGACCCAGGATTTAACTATGGCTACACCTTC. Its protein is CASSQDPGFNYGYTF.

The rearrangement joins TRBV5-6 to TRBJ2-1; 8 nucleotides align to TRBD1. Germline loops: CDR1 SGHDT, CDR2 YYEEEE. Trimming took 6 bases from V and 10 from J; bases not matched to a gene: 12. The CDR3 sequence is 14 residues long. CDR3: CASNTGTGTREQFF. Written as DNA, the CDR3 is TGTGCCAGCAACACCGGGACAGGCACTCGGGAGCAGTTCTTC. The whole variable domain, filled in from reference TRBV5-6 and TRBJ2-1, reads DAGVTQSPTHLIKTRGQQVTLRCSPKSGHDTVSWYQQALGQGPQFIFQYYEEEERQRGNFPDRFSGHQFPNYSSELNVNALLLGDSALYLCASNTGTGTREQFFGPGTRLTVL.

The chain links TRBV5-4 to TRBJ2-1; 11 bases map to TRBD1. Trimming at V came to 3 bases and at J to 9 bases, leaving 8 bases not matched to a gene. Germline V gives CDR1 SGHNT, CDR2 YYREEE (reference sequence). CDR3 length: 15 amino acids. CDR3 protein: CASSSRDRGTSEQFF. The CDR3 coding sequence is TGTGCCAGCAGCTCCCGGGACAGGGGGACCAGTGAGCAGTTCTTC.

V gene TRBV28 combines with J gene TRBJ2-7; D is tentatively TRBD1 or TRBD2 (5 bases each). The CDR3 contains 14 residues. The V end lost 5 bases, the J end lost 2 bases, and 13 bases lay between the germline ends. In germline, CDR1 is MDHEN, CDR2 SYDVKM. As DNA, the CDR3 is TGTGCCAGCAGTCAGACCGGGACCACCTACGAGCAGTACTTC. Its translation: CASSQTGTTYEQYF.

The chain couples TRBV28 to TRBJ1-2; no definite D call. V shed 3 bases and J shed 0 bases, with 8 bases lying between them. Looked up from germline, CDR1 is MDHEN and CDR2 is SYDVKM. This CDR3 is 14 amino acids long. The CDR3 nucleotides read TGTGCCAGCAGTTTGAGGATTACTAACTATGGCTACACCTTC. This sequence encodes CASSLRITNYGYTF.

The chain has TRBV2 and TRBJ2-5; 8 bases are shared with TRBD2. Unmatched junction bases numbered 14, after V lost 5 bases and J lost 3 bases. The CDR3 covers 17 residues. CDR1 SNHLY and CDR2 FYNNEI come from the germline V gene. The CDR3 reads CASSRRGREEDEETQYF. The CDR3 DNA reads as TGTGCCAGCAGTAGACGGGGGCGGGAGGAGGACGAAGAGACCCAGTACTTC.

The chain is built from TRBV28 and TRBJ2-5, with D tentatively TRBD1 (5 bases). V lost 5 bases and J 2 bases, leaving 12 bases between the germline ends. The CDR3 covers 14 residues. From germline, CDR1 is MDHEN and CDR2 SYDVKM. This CDR3 is CASSRRQRQETQYF. DNA of the CDR3: TGTGCCAGCAGTCGACGACAGAGACAAGAGACCCAGTACTTC.

This clone was picked up a small number of times. This chain connects TRBV6-5 to TRBJ1-4; no firm D call. The CDR3 totals 11 residues. Trimming stripped 5 bases from V and 10 bases from J, with 8 bases between. Looked up from germline, CDR1 is MNHEY and CDR2 is SVGAGI. CDR3 in amino acids: CASSLGGKLFF. CDR3 DNA: TGTGCCAGCAGTCTGGGAGGAAAACTGTTTTTT.

The gene calls are TRBV5-1 and TRBJ1-5; TRBD1 matches at 7 bases. The CDR3 is 14 amino acids. Germline V gene lookup returns CDR1 SGHRS and CDR2 YFSETQ. V lost 5 bases and J lost 2; bases outside the gene matches: 4. In nucleotides, the CDR3 is TGCGCCAGCAGACCAGGACAGGGCAATCAGCCCCAGCATTTT. This gives the protein CASRPGQGNQPQHF.

Comment on this clone: Other DNA sequences in the sample encode the same CDR3. This sequence joins TRBV27 and TRBJ2-3; D gene uncertain. V was cut by 5 bases and J by 1 base, with 4 bases left in between. Germline V gives CDR1 MNHEY, CDR2 SMNVEV (reference sequence). The CDR3 runs to 12 residues. The CDR3 nucleotides read TGTGCCAGCAGTCGACGCACAGATACGCAGTATTTT. It encodes CASSRRTDTQYF.